This passage covers 6 T cell receptor beta chains from one sample sequenced in a study of cytomegalovirus exposure and HLA in healthy donors. Libraries were prepared by immunoSEQ multiplex PCR; TCRdb keeps only in-frame clonotypes and omits some of them. The sample shows hundreds of thousands of clones, approximately 90% of them seen only once. Specimen: PBMCs. The receptor source for this set is a woman under 30 in good health and CMV-seronegative.

V usage is TRBV2 and J usage is TRBJ2-3, with 8 bases that match TRBD2. Germline lookup yields CDR1 SNHLY and CDR2 FYNNEI. V was clipped by 1 base and J by 3 bases; unmatched bases: 6. The CDR3 sequence is 16 residues long. CDR3 sequence (DNA): TGTGCCAGCAGTGAAGAGGCGGGAGGCGGAACAGATACGCAGTATTTT. Protein product: CASSEEAGGGTDTQYF.

In DNA form, the CDR3 reads TGTGCCAGCACAAACAGGACCCCCCACGAGCAGTACTTC. Translated, it gives CASTNRTPHEQYF. The rearrangement joins TRBV27 to TRBJ2-7, with D maybe TRBD1 (5 bases). Germline-derived CDR1 and CDR2 are MNHEY and SMNVEV (reference sequence). Trimming shortened V by 7 bases and J by 5 bases, and 15 bases separated the two germline ends. The CDR3 sequence is 13 residues long.

The V and J genes are TRBV6-1 and TRBJ1-2, with 7 nucleotides matching TRBD1. Germline assignment: CDR1 MNHNS and CDR2 SASEGT. V gave up 5 bases and J gave up 3 bases; unmatched junction bases: 6. The CDR3 covers 14 residues. This chain's CDR3 is CASSLDREDYGYTF. In DNA, the CDR3 is TGTGCCAGCAGTCTCGACAGGGAAGACTATGGCTACACCTTC.

The chain couples TRBV28 to TRBJ2-3; tentative D call: TRBD2 (6 bases). CDR1 and CDR2 (germline): MDHEN, SYDVKM. Between the trimmed V and J ends, which lost 2 bases and 2 bases, there was a span of 20 bases. The CDR3 has 18 amino acids. CDR3 residues: CASSLPAGIADSTDTQYF. The CDR3, as DNA: TGTGCCAGCAGTTTACCCGCCGGGATAGCGGACTCCACAGATACGCAGTATTTT.

This chain's CDR3 is CASRTSGYTDTQYF. Written as DNA, the CDR3 is TGTGCCAGCAGAACTAGCGGCTACACAGATACGCAGTATTTT. This chain connects TRBV6-5 to TRBJ2-3; 8 positions agree with TRBD2. Germline V gene data show CDR1 as MNHEY and CDR2 as SVGAGI. The trim removed 6 bases at V and 2 bases at J, leaving 4 bases unmatched. The CDR3 loop spans 14 amino acids.

This clone was observed a few times. CDR3 in amino acids: CAWTLGQGITYEQYF. CDR3 DNA sequence: TGTGCCTGGACGTTGGGACAGGGTATCACCTACGAGCAGTACTTC. This chain joins TRBV30 and TRBJ2-7; 9 nucleotides line up with TRBD1. V was clipped by 4 bases and J by 2 bases; unmatched bases: 9. This CDR3 has 15 residues. In germline, CDR1 is GTSNPN, CDR2 SVGIG (reference sequence).